This T cell receptor (beta chain) was profiled in a study of T cell changes during pregnancy in multiple sclerosis. The protocol was immunoSEQ multiplex PCR, while the TCRdb copy is restricted to in-frame clones and leaves out a portion. Of 100,000 or so clones in the sample, 94% were seen once. The source is a female donor in good health, enrolled as a control in a pregnancy study. The specimen comprised peripheral blood, sampled after pregnancy.

CDR3: CASSQDRTSGRREQYF. DNA of the CDR3: TGTGCCAGCAGCCAAGATCGGACTAGCGGGAGGCGTGAGCAGTACTTC. The chain employs TRBV14 and TRBJ2-7; 14 nucleotides line up with TRBD2. The germline V gene encodes CDR1 SGHDN and CDR2 FVKESK. V was clipped by 0 bases and J by 7 bases; unmatched bases: 5. The CDR3 covers 16 residues.